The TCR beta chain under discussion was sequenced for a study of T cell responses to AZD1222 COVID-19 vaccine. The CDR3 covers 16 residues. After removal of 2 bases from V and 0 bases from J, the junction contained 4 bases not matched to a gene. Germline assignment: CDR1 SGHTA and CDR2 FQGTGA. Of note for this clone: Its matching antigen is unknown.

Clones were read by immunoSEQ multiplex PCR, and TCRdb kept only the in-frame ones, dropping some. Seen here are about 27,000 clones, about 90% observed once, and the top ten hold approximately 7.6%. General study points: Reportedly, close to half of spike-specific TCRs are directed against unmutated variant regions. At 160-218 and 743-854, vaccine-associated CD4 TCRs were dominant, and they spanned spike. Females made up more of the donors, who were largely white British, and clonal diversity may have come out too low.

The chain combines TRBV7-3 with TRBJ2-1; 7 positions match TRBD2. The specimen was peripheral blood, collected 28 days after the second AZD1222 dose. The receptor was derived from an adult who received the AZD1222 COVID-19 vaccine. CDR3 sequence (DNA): TGTGCCAGCAGCTTACGAGGCGGGAGCTCCTACAATGAGCAGTTCTTC. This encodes CASSLRGGSSYNEQFF.